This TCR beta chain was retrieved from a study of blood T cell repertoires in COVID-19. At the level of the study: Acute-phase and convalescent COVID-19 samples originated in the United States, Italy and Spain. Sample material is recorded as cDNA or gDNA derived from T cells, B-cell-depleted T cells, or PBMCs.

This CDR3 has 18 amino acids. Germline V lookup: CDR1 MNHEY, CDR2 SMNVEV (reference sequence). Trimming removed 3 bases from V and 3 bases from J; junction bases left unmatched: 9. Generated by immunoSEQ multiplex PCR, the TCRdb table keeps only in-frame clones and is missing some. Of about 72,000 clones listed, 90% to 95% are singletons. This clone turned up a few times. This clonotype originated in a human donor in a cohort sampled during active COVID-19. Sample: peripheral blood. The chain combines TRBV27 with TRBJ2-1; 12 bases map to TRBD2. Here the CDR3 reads CASSLDALAGGHYNEQFF. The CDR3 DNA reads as TGTGCCAGCAGTTTGGACGCGCTAGCGGGAGGGCACTACAATGAGCAGTTCTTC.